This entry is about one TCR beta chain. A much larger clone sits a single nucleotide away, making a read error possible. The data originate from a study of CD8+CD57+ T cells in acquired aplastic anemia. Across the study: Roughly 3 ug was the average amount of DNA from sorted CD4+ and CD8+ cells.

CDR1 is SGHTA, CDR2 FQGTGA, per germline. The CDR3 loop spans 14 amino acids. Profiling that covered TCR beta VDJ and CDR3 relied on genomic DNA as its template. TCRdb recomputed calls from the reads with MiXCR, one row per CDR3 protein. The sample yields 150,000 to 200,000 distinct CDR3 sequences, roughly 48% seen once. The specimen was sorted CD4+, CD8+, or CD8+CD57+ T cells (not recorded which) from PBMCs. This sequence originates from a human donor in good health. This sequence joins TRBV7-3 and TRBJ2-1; no definite D call. This chain's CDR3 is CACSLSGSSYEQFF. CDR3 bases: TGTGCCTGCAGCTTATCTGGATCCAGCTATGAGCAGTTCTTC.